This entry describes one T cell receptor beta chain. Profiling relied on immunoSEQ multiplex PCR, and the TCRdb table lists in-frame clones only, not all of them. The sample lists 90,000 to 100,000 clones; approximately 80% were seen once. Germline values: CDR1 SGDLS, CDR2 YYNGEE. There are 13 residues in the CDR3. Trimming pared 6 bases from V and 8 bases from J, leaving 15 bases between. This sample is drawn from a study of blood T cell repertoires in COVID-19. The chain uses TRBV9 and TRBJ2-1, with D possibly being TRBD2 (6 bases). This sequence was found in a man aged 70-80 years with active or convalescent COVID-19. The sample consisted of peripheral blood. The DNA for the CDR3 is TGTGCCAGCACCGGGGGAAATCGGTATGAGCAGTTCTTC. The encoded protein is CASTGGNRYEQFF.